These 14 T cell receptor beta chains share one sample of origin, sequenced in a study of naive and memory T cell subsets. Two oligonucleotides, mixed equimolar, formed the beta constant-region primer covering TRBC1 and TRBC2. Ligated cDNA was amplified by four rounds of PCR with nested alpha and beta constant-region primers and SP2. TCRdb re-derived calls from the UMI-ligation and nested PCR reads in MiXCR, one entry per CDR3 protein. The sample yields roughly 80,000 distinct CDR3 sequences, over 9% seen once. The specimen sequenced was naive CD8+ T cells from blood. The receptors were gathered from a human donor in good health.

At least ten counts were recorded for this clonotype. This sequence joins TRBV7-9 and TRBJ1-1; D is unresolved. Trimming left V 6 bases short and J 1 base short, with 12 bases between. Germline V lookup: CDR1 SEHNR, CDR2 FQNEAQ (reference sequence). There are 14 residues in the CDR3. The chain's CDR3 is CASRTTPENTEAFF. CDR3 nucleotides: TGTGCCAGCAGGACGACACCCGAGAACACTGAAGCTTTCTTT.

This clonotype was seen at least ten times. The J gene is TRBJ1-1, the V gene TRBV27; 7 bases align to TRBD1. Trimming at V came to 0 bases and at J to 4 bases, leaving 2 bases not matched to a gene. There are 14 residues in the CDR3. Per the germline V gene, CDR1 is MNHEY and CDR2 is SMNVEV (reference sequence). CDR3 DNA sequence: TGTGCCAGCAGTTTATCGGCAGGGGGCACTGAAGCTTTCTTT. Its translation: CASSLSAGGTEAFF.

The gene calls are TRBV5-5 and TRBJ2-3; 10 positions match TRBD2. V trimming: 4 bases; J trimming: 2 bases; junction bases outside the gene matches: 10. Germline assignment: CDR1 SGHKS and CDR2 YYEKEE (reference sequence). The CDR3 has 17 residues. The CDR3 here is CASSPISLAGITDTQYF. CDR3 sequence (DNA): TGTGCCAGCAGCCCGATATCACTAGCGGGAATCACAGATACGCAGTATTTT.

This clonotype was observed at least ten times. This chain joins TRBV29-1 and TRBJ2-1; 9 nucleotides agree with TRBD1. Per the germline V gene, CDR1 is SQVTM and CDR2 is ANQGSEA. Losses at the gene ends were 8 bases for V and 4 bases for J; bases not matched to a gene: 6. CDR3 length: 13 residues. CDR3: CSLWTGEYNEQFF. DNA of the CDR3: TGCAGCCTGTGGACAGGGGAGTACAATGAGCAGTTCTTC.

This clonotype was picked up many times. The rearrangement joins TRBV4-3 to TRBJ2-7; 9 nucleotides align to TRBD1. The CDR3 is made up of 17 amino acids. Losses at the gene ends were 2 bases for V and 2 bases for J; bases not matched to a gene: 10. The germline gives CDR1 LGHNA, CDR2 YSLEER. The CDR3 coding sequence is TGCGCCAGCAGCCAAATAGCCGGGACAGGGATAACCTACGAGCAGTACTTC. This gives the protein CASSQIAGTGITYEQYF.

This clonotype was detected ten times or more. At one boundary the junction diverges from the germline segment, which might be a read error. The chain recombines TRBV30 with TRBJ1-1; D gene uncertain. This CDR3 contains 11 residues. Germline-derived CDR1 and CDR2 are GTSNPN and SVGIG (reference sequence). DNA of the CDR3: TGCGCCGGGATGTCGAGCACTGAAGCTTTCTTT. Translated: CAGMSSTEAFF.

Ten or more counts support this clonotype. CDR3 nucleotides: TGTGCCAGCAGCGTAAACGGTGATACGCAGTATTTT. This gives the protein CASSVNGDTQYF. V usage is TRBV9 and J usage is TRBJ2-3; D gene ambiguous. Trimming cost V 1 base and J 6 bases, with 6 bases left between them. The CDR3 extends over 12 amino acids. Per germline, CDR1 SGDLS and CDR2 YYNGEE.

This clonotype was recorded at least ten times. V usage is TRBV6-5 and J usage is TRBJ2-7, with 9 bases that match TRBD2. J lost 4 bases, V lost 7 bases, and 14 bases had no gene match. Germline assignment: CDR1 MNHEY and CDR2 SVGAGI. The CDR3 has 16 amino acids. This chain's CDR3 is CASTEDGGRAQYEQYF. The CDR3 nucleotides read TGTGCCAGCACCGAGGATGGCGGGAGGGCCCAATACGAGCAGTACTTC.

This clonotype appeared many times. The V and J genes are TRBV27 and TRBJ1-4, with unresolved D. The germline V gene encodes CDR1 MNHEY and CDR2 SMNVEV (reference sequence). This CDR3 is built from 14 residues. The V end lost 6 bases, the J end lost 0 bases, and 8 bases lay between the germline ends. This CDR3 is CASSDNPTNEKLFF. CDR3 in DNA: TGTGCCAGCAGCGACAATCCAACTAATGAAAAACTGTTTTTT.

This clonotype came up many times. V gene TRBV12-3 or TRBV12-4 combines with J gene TRBJ2-2; D is tentatively TRBD1 or TRBD2 (5 bases each). Trimming shortened V by 6 bases and J by 0 bases, and 17 bases separated the two germline ends. The CDR3 extends over 17 amino acids. The CDR3, as DNA: TGTGCCAGCAGCTCCTCTTCAGTGGGGGCGAACACCGGGGAGCTGTTTTTT. Translated: CASSSSSVGANTGELFF.

A word on this clonotype: Given a much more abundant clone one base away, this may be a read error. This CDR3 is CSSSPPGEAFF. The CDR3, as DNA: TGTTCCAGCAGTCCCCCTGGTGAAGCTTTCTTT. The rearrangement links TRBV28 to TRBJ1-1; D ambiguous. CDR3 length: 11 residues. Germline V gene lookup returns CDR1 MDHEN and CDR2 SYDVKM.

Many counts were recorded for this clonotype. J is TRBJ1-2 and V is TRBV7-9, with unresolved D. The V and J ends lost 4 bases and 4 bases respectively, with 7 bases between them. The CDR3 sequence is 12 residues long. CDR1 and CDR2 from the germline V gene are SEHNR and FQNEAQ (reference sequence). The CDR3 DNA sequence: TGTGCCAGCAGCTCTGACACCTATGGCTACACCTTC. Its protein is CASSSDTYGYTF.

The chain uses TRBV10-2 and TRBJ2-5, with D perhaps matching TRBD1 (6 bases). The V gene lost 5 bases and the J gene lost 0 bases, with 10 bases spanning the gap. The V gene's germline CDR1 is WSHSY and CDR2 SAAADI. CDR3 length: 14 amino acids. CDR3 nucleotide sequence: TGCGCCAGCAGTACTGACAGGTACCAAGAGACCCAGTACTTC. Its translation: CASSTDRYQETQYF.

The sample holds many counts of this clonotype. The V call is TRBV7-9, the J call TRBJ2-1; 8 nucleotides agree with TRBD2. Germline V CDR1 and CDR2: SEHNR, FQNEAQ (reference sequence). The CDR3 has 17 amino acids. Trimming took 5 bases from V and 1 from J; bases not matched to a gene: 10. This CDR3 is CASSPHRGGSSYNEQFF. CDR3 bases: TGTGCCAGCAGCCCGCACCGGGGGGGGTCGTCCTACAATGAGCAGTTCTTC.